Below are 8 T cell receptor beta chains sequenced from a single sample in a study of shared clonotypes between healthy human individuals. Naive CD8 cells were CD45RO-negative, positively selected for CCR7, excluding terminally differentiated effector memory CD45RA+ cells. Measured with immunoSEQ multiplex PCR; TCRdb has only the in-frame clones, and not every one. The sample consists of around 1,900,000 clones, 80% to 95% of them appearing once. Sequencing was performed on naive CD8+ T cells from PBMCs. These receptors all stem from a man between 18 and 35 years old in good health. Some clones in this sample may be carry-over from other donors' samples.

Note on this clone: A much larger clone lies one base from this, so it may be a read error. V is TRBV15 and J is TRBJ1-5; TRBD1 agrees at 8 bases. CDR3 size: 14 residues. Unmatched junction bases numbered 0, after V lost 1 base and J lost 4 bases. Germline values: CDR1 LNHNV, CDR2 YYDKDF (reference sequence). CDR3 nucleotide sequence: TGTGCCACCAGCAGAGGGACAGGGAATCAGCCCCAGCATTTT. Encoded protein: CATSRGTGNQPQHF.

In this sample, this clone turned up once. The CDR3 loop reads CASSLRLTRRNTGELFF. CDR3 nucleotide sequence: TGCGCCAGCAGCTTGCGGCTTACCCGGAGAAACACCGGGGAGCTGTTTTTT. The chain combines TRBV5-1 with TRBJ2-2; D remains ambiguous. The CDR3 is 17 residues long. Germline V gene sequence: CDR1 SGHRS, CDR2 YFSETQ. With 1 base removed from V and 2 bases from J, the gap between germline ends came to 15 bases.

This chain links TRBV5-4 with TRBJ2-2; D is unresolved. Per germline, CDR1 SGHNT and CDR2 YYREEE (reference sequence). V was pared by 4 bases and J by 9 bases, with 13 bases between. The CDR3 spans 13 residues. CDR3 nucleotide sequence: TGTGCCAGCAGCCTTTTCGGCGACCGGGAGCTGTTTTTT. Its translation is CASSLFGDRELFF.

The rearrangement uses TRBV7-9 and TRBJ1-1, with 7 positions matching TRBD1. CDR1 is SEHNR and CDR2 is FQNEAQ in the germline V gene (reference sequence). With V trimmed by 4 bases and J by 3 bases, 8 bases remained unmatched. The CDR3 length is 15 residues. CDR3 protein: CASSWAPGTDTEAFF. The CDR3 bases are TGTGCCAGCAGCTGGGCCCCCGGGACAGACACTGAAGCTTTCTTT. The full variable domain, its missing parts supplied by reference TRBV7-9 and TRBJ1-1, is DTGVSQNPRHKITKRGQNVTFRCDPISEHNRLYWYRQTLGQGPEFLTYFQNEAQLEKSRLLSDRFSAERPKGSFSTLEIQRTEQGDSAMYLCASSWAPGTDTEAFFGQGTRLTVV.

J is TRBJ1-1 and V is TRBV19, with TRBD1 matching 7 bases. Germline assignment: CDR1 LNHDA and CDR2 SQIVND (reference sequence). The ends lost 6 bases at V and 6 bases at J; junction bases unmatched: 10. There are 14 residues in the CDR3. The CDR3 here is CASRPLDRVAEAFF. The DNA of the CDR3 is TGTGCCAGTAGGCCTCTAGACAGGGTGGCTGAAGCTTTCTTT. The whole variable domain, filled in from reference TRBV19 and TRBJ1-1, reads DGGITQSPKYLFRKEGQNVTLSCEQNLNHDAMYWYRQDPGQGLRLIYYSQIVNDFQKGDIAEGYSVSREKKESFPLTVTSAQKNPTAFYLCASRPLDRVAEAFFGQGTRLTVV.

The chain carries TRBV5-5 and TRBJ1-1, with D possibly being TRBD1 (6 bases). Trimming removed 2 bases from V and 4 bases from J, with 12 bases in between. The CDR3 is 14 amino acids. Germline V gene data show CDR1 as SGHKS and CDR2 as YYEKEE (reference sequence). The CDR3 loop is CASSLTRGATEAFF. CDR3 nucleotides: TGTGCCAGCAGCTTAACCAGGGGTGCCACTGAAGCTTTCTTT.

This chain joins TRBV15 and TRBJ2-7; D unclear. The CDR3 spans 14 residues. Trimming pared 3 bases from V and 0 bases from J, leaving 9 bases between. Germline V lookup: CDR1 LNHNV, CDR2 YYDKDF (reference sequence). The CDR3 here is CATSSRNRSYEQYF. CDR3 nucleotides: TGTGCCACCAGCAGCAGGAACCGCTCCTACGAGCAGTACTTC. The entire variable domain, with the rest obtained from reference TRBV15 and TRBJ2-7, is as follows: DAMVIQNPRYQVTQFGKPVTLSCSQTLNHNVMYWYQQKSSQAPKLLFHYYDKDFNNEADTPDNFQSRRPNTSFCFLDIRSPGLGDTAMYLCATSSRNRSYEQYFGPGTRLTVT.

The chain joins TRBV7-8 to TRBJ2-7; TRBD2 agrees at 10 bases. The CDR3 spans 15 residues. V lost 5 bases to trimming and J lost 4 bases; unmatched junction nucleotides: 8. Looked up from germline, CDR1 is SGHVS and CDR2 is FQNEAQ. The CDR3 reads CASSPASGSVYEQYF. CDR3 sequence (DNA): TGTGCCAGCAGCCCAGCTAGCGGGAGTGTGTACGAGCAGTACTTC.